Included here is one TCR beta chain sequence, with context. The sample comes from a study of blood T cell repertoires in COVID-19. For the study at large: Some COVID-19 samples were acute and others convalescent; all came from the United States, Italy and Spain. From T cells, B-cell-depleted T cells, or PBMCs came the material, which was cDNA or gDNA.

The germline V gene encodes CDR1 LGHDT and CDR2 YNNKEL (reference sequence). Trimming took 4 bases from V and 2 from J; bases not matched to a gene: 6. The CDR3 runs to 16 residues. In the original analysis: Scientists estimated how many nucleated cells there were by amplifying reference gene primers. TCRdb's copy holds only in-frame clones and misses some; the assay was immunoSEQ multiplex PCR. The D gene and trimming were derived from the DNA, and the V and J assignments and clone size from that table. In the table there are approximately 97,000 clones, around 84% of which are singletons. The clonotype originates from a human donor in a cohort sampled during active COVID-19. Sequenced sample: peripheral blood. The chain employs TRBV3-1 (or the pseudogene TRBV3-2) and TRBJ2-3; 10 bases line up with TRBD1. The CDR3 loop is CASSPGTGVLTDTQYF. CDR3 coding DNA: TGTGCCAGCAGCCCGGGGACAGGGGTCCTCACAGATACGCAGTATTTT.